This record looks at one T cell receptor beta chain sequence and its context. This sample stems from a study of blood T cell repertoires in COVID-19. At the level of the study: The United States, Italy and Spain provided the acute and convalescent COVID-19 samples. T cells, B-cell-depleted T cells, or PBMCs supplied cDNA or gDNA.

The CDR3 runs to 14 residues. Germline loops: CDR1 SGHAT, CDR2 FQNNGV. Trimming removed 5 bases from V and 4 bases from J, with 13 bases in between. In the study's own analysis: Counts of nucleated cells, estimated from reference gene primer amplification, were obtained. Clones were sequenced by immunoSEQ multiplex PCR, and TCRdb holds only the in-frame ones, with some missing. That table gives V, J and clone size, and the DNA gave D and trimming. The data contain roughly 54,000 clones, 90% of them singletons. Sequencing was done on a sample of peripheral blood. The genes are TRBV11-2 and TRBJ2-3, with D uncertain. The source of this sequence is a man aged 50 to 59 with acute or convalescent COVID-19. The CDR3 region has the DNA TGTGCCAGCAGCGACACAAGGTCGCCAGATACGCAGTATTTT. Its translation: CASSDTRSPDTQYF.